This T cell receptor (beta chain) was observed in a study of technical replicates of blood from four donors. TCRdb's copy holds only in-frame clones and misses some; the assay was immunoSEQ multiplex PCR. Of tens of thousands of clones in the sample, approximately 86% were seen once. Germline lookup yields CDR1 SGHVS and CDR2 FQNEAQ. The germline V and J ends were trimmed by 3 bases and 4 bases, with 16 bases remaining between them. The CDR3 extends over 15 amino acids. The clonotype originates from a human donor in good health. Some clones in this sample may be carry-over from other donors' samples. Sequencing was done on a sample of PBMCs. V is TRBV7-8 and J is TRBJ2-7; D unresolved. CDR3 protein: CASSLPPGASYEQYF. The CDR3 coding sequence is TGTGCCAGCAGCTTGCCACCCGGAGCCTCATACGAGCAGTACTTC.